Below, 2 T cell receptor beta chains from the same sample are listed, as sequenced in a study of human CD8 memory T cell subsets. Making the TCR beta libraries relied on UMI-labeled 5' RACE. TCRdb re-called the 5' RACE reads and shows each CDR3 protein once, DNA omitted. The listing contains 6,500 to 8,000 distinct CDR3 sequences. Sequenced input: CD8+ T cells from PBMCs. Receptors were obtained from a human donor in good health.

This chain connects TRBV23-1 to TRBJ2-7; TCRdb indicates TRBD1, and absent DNA this call remains unverified. TRBV23-1 is marked as an open reading frame, function uncertain. The CDR3 length is 15 residues. The CDR3 loop is CASSQRQGCNYEQYF.

The rearrangement links TRBV10-1 to TRBJ2-7; TCRdb proposes TRBD2, but this gene call is untestable without DNA. Per germline, CDR1 WNHNN and CDR2 SYGVQD (reference sequence). CDR3 length equals 14 residues. CDR3 amino acids: CASGNSGLAGEQYF.